This TCR beta chain was retrieved from a study of T cell responses to AZD1222 COVID-19 vaccine (dated by TCRdb to the early 2020s). Looking at the study overall: TCR sequencing covered roughly 230 trial participants: around 210 given two doses of AZD1222 and about 26 given two doses of MenACWY control vaccine. Trial participants were enrolled into age subgroups of 18-55, 56-69 and 70-plus years, which contained approximately 150, 30 and 60 TCR-sequenced participants, respectively.

The CDR3 regions of human TCRbeta chains were analyzed by immunosequencing. The study's own analysis went as follows. TCRs in the repertoires were matched against a reference library of SARS-CoV-2-specific TCRs that had been generated with the MIRA antigen-specificity platform. Breadth was defined as the fraction of unique TCRs that were SARS-CoV-2-associated, and depth was defined as the fraction of total T cells that were SARS-CoV-2-associated. Using the MIRA data, every spike-specific TCR was mapped to the spike region that the TCR reacted to and assigned to either a CD4 or a CD8 class. Log10-transformed breadth and depth values were compared by one-way ANOVA with Sidak's multiple comparisons tests. This immuneACCESS table, as held by TCRdb, lists in-frame sequences with V and J called but not all clones. Of the missing ones, under half trace to an unresolved V gene in checked studies; the others have no known cause. D and trimming were read from the DNA, whereas the V and J calls and clone size are those reported in that table. Here the sample has around 150,000 clones; around 94% occur a single time. The leading ten clones occupy 5.1% of the sample.

Study-level results and caveats: Conclusions about previously exposed vaccinees were limited because only 5 or 6 AZD1222 recipients were SARS-CoV-2 seropositive at baseline. The whole spike protein was spanned by vaccine-associated CD4 TCRs, and dominant responses were seen in regions 160-218 and 743-854. After two AZD1222 doses, both the breadth and the depth of spike-specific TCRs were significantly higher than at day 0 and than in MenACWY recipients. Reportedly, almost half of the unique spike-specific TCRs recognized epitopes lying outside the regions that are mutated in the B.1.351 and B.1.1.7 variants. Because no samples from the day 14 peak response were available, repertoires could be characterized only after the peak T cell response. Participants were mostly white British and included more females than males, and it was suggested by the authors that clonal diversity may have been underestimated. In the small 56-69-year group, the increase in depth fell short of significance, most likely because of low power.

To note about this clone: Its specific antigen is unknown. Per-base qualities were not stored, and no clone one base away is much larger.

Clipping removes 2 bases from V and 5 bases from J, with 6 as the unmatched junction base count. The germline V gene specifies SGHAT as CDR1 and FQNNGV as CDR2. The CDR3 measures 14 amino acids from cysteine to phenylalanine. The DNA shown is the 42-base CDR3, in frame from base 1. In light of the paper, this sample's time point label describes: about 28 days (+/-7) after the second vaccine dose. Because spike-specific TCR depth and breadth did not differ between the two schedules, AZD1222 recipients who got a second dose at roughly 4 weeks were pooled with those who got a second dose at roughly 12 weeks. Vaccinee samples came from UK trials COV001 and COV002, including a single-blind randomized controlled phase 2/3 trial of AZD1222 (ChAdOx1 nCoV-19) in healthy adults. For TCRbeta chain sequencing, PBMC samples were collected from trial participants at day 0 and at day 28 after the second dose.

The sample in question was peripheral blood, obtained 28 days after the second AZD1222 dose. This TCR derives from an adult who received the AZD1222 COVID-19 vaccine. This chain is built from TRBV11-2 and TRBJ2-7, with 7 bases in between that match TRBD1. The CDR3 corresponds to CASSLQTGLNEQYF. DNA sequence: TGTGCCAGCAGCTTACAGACAGGGTTGAACGAGCAGTACTTC.